The 4 T cell receptor delta chains reported below all come from one sample, sequenced in a study of gammadelta T cells in human blood (dated by TCRdb to about 2020). Receptor libraries were prepared by RT-PCR. Instrument on record: Illumina MiSeq. Clones were re-identified by TCRdb from the public reads with CATT, and rows with the same DNA were merged. For this sample there are some 970 delta-chain clones; about 21% appear just once. Clones ranked in the top ten supply 20% of the sample. Material for sequencing was Vgamma9Vdelta2 gamma-delta T cells from infant blood. These receptors were taken from a human donor.

This clone was seen more than once but under ten times. A read error likely explains why the TCRdb protein, taken from a much larger clone, differs from this DNA's translation at residue 14; the protein shown is translated from the DNA. The rearrangement joins TRDV2 to TRDJ3; 11 positions match TRDD3. Germline CDR1 is GEAIGNYY and CDR2 is EKD. CDR3 length equals 18 residues. This CDR3 is CACDTGGYGSWDTQQMFF. CDR3 nucleotides: TGTGCCTGTGACACTGGGGGATACGGCTCCTGGGACACCCAACAGATGTTTTTC.

This clone was observed a handful of times. A far larger clone is just one base off, so this is likely a read error. The V and J genes are TRDV2 and TRDJ3; 7 nucleotides agree with TRDD3. CDR3 size: 20 residues. After removal of 0 bases from V and 0 bases from J, the junction contained 10 bases not matched to a gene. The germline gives CDR1 GEAIGNYY, CDR2 EKD. The CDR3 reads CACDTGGIRRGSWDTRQMFF. The CDR3 nucleotides are TGTGCCTGTGACACCGGGGGGATTCGCAGGGGCTCCTGGGACACCCGACAGATGTTTTTC.

In the case of this clone: Within the sample, other DNA sequences also encode this same CDR3. The rearrangement links TRDV2 to TRDJ3; 9 bases are shared with TRDD3. No J gene was available from TCRdb, and it was assigned here by a germline match of the DNA. J lost 0 bases, V lost 4 bases, and 9 bases had no gene match. This CDR3 has 19 residues. Germline V gene sequence: CDR1 GEAIGNYY, CDR2 EKD. The CDR3 nucleotides read TGTGCCTGTGATACCGTACTGGGGGAAAGCTCCTGGGACACCCGACAGATGTTTTTC. As protein: CACDTVLGESSWDTRQMFF.

This clone was observed a handful of times. The chain carries TRDV2 and TRDJ1, with 7 bases that match TRDD3. This CDR3 contains 14 residues. Trimming removed 3 bases from V and 0 bases from J; junction bases left unmatched: 3. Germline values: CDR1 GEAIGNYY, CDR2 EKD. CDR3 loop: CACDRLGDTDKLIF. The CDR3 DNA is TGTGCCTGTGACCGGCTGGGGGACACCGATAAACTCATCTTT.